These 28 T cell receptor beta chains came from one sample sequenced in a study of blood T cell repertoires in COVID-19. Assay used: immunoSEQ multiplex PCR; TCRdb lists only in-frame clones, some missing. The sample yields 150,000 to 200,000 clones, over 75% seen once. Material for sequencing was peripheral blood. These receptors were taken from a man over 45 who had recovered from COVID-19.

This chain links TRBV15 with TRBJ1-3; no clear D gene. The germline V and J ends were trimmed by 0 bases and 2 bases, with 8 bases remaining between them. Germline CDR1 reads LNHNV; CDR2 reads YYDKDF (reference sequence). The CDR3 loop spans 15 amino acids. The CDR3 DNA reads TGTGCCACCAGCAGAGAGAACTCTGCTGGAAACACCATATATTTT. It yields the protein CATSRENSAGNTIYF.

The CDR3: CAIRPGLSFDGELFF. For the CDR3, the DNA is TGTGCCATCAGACCGGGACTATCCTTTGACGGGGAGCTGTTTTTT. The chain recombines TRBV10-3 with TRBJ2-2; 7 bases line up with TRBD2. V shed 6 bases, J shed 7 bases, and the junction held 11 bases outside the gene matches. The germline gives CDR1 ENHRY, CDR2 SYGVKD. This CDR3 is built from 15 residues.

This sequence joins TRBV9 and TRBJ1-6, with D hard to call. The length of the CDR3 is 14 residues. The V gene's germline CDR1 is SGDLS and CDR2 YYNGEE. V was pared by 4 bases and J by 9 bases, with 14 bases between. For the CDR3, the DNA is TGTGCCAGCAGCAGCGGACGGGGAGGTTCACCCCTCCACTTT. Encoded protein: CASSSGRGGSPLHF.

For the CDR3, the DNA is TGTGCCAGCAGTGCCAGGGACAGGAGGGGTTCACCCCTCCACTTT. Its protein product is CASSARDRRGSPLHF. V gene TRBV25-1 combines with J gene TRBJ1-6; TRBD1 matches 8 bases. This CDR3 has 15 residues. V shed 4 bases, J shed 9 bases, and the junction held 8 bases outside the gene matches. CDR1 MGHDK and CDR2 SYGVNS come from the germline V gene.

The chain is built from TRBV2 and TRBJ1-3; D ambiguous. Trimming stripped 5 bases from V and 0 bases from J, with 11 bases between. CDR3 length: 15 amino acids. Germline lookup yields CDR1 SNHLY and CDR2 FYNNEI. CDR3 amino acids: CASSKTHHSGNTIYF. The CDR3 DNA sequence: TGTGCCAGCAGTAAAACACACCACTCTGGAAACACCATATATTTT.

The chain links TRBV25-1 to TRBJ1-2; 7 bases line up with TRBD1. After removal of 6 bases from V and 7 bases from J, the junction contained 11 bases not matched to a gene. The CDR3 has 14 amino acids. In germline, CDR1 is MGHDK, CDR2 SYGVNS. The CDR3 sequence is CASSPNRGWGGYTF. DNA for the CDR3: TGTGCCAGCAGCCCGAACAGGGGCTGGGGTGGCTACACCTTC.

The chain recombines TRBV5-1 with TRBJ1-1; no firm D call. Germline loops: CDR1 SGHRS, CDR2 YFSETQ. V dropped 2 bases and J dropped 4 bases, with 15 bases sitting between them. The CDR3 spans 15 residues. CDR3 region: CASSFGLGSSTEAFF. CDR3 nucleotide sequence: TGCGCCAGCAGCTTTGGACTAGGTTCCTCCACTGAAGCTTTCTTT. Looking up the rest from reference TRBV5-1 and TRBJ1-1 gives the full variable domain: KAGVTQTPRYLIKTRGQQVTLSCSPISGHRSVSWYQQTPGQGLQFLFEYFSETQRNKGNFPGRFSGRQFSNSRSEMNVSTLELGDSALYLCASSFGLGSSTEAFFGQGTRLTVV.

This sequence joins TRBV3-1 (or the pseudogene TRBV3-2) and TRBJ2-5; 11 nucleotides match TRBD2. This CDR3 contains 16 residues. The V segment lost 0 bases and the J segment 7 bases; nucleotides outside the gene matches: 7. CDR1 and CDR2 from the germline V gene are LGHDT and YNNKEL (reference sequence). The CDR3 coding sequence is TGTGCCAGCAGCCAAGAGGGAGCTAGCGGGAGGCCGACCCAGTACTTC. Translating it yields CASSQEGASGRPTQYF.

The rearrangement links TRBV5-4 to TRBJ2-1; 12 bases are shared with TRBD2. The CDR3 runs to 15 residues. Trimming cost V 0 bases and J 8 bases; bases outside gene matches: 3. In germline, CDR1 is SGHNT, CDR2 YYREEE (reference sequence). The CDR3 bases are TGTGCCAGCAGCTTGGGACTAGCGGGAGTATATGAGCAGTTCTTC. Translating gives CASSLGLAGVYEQFF.

Comments on this clone: The junction does not match germline at one end; this may be a read error. Here the CDR3 reads CASSFDRSVPLATSF. The CDR3 DNA reads TGTGCCAGCAGCTTCGACCGCAGCGTACCGTTGGCTACAAGCTTC. The chain has TRBV13 and TRBJ1-2; no definite D call. Germline-derived CDR1 and CDR2 are PRHDT and FYEKMQ (reference sequence). The CDR3 sequence is 15 residues long.

The chain has TRBV29-1 and TRBJ2-7, with TRBD1 matching over 9 bases. The trim removed 7 bases at V and 5 bases at J, leaving 6 bases unmatched. This CDR3 comprises 12 residues. Germline V gives CDR1 SQVTM, CDR2 ANQGSEA. The chain's CDR3 is CSGGQGNNEQYF. As DNA, the CDR3 is TGCAGCGGCGGACAGGGGAACAACGAGCAGTACTTC.

The rearrangement uses TRBV11-2 and TRBJ2-7; D is perhaps TRBD2 (6 bases). Trimming pared 5 bases from V and 0 bases from J, leaving 14 bases between. The CDR3 totals 15 residues. Germline CDR1 and CDR2: SGHAT and FQNNGV. The DNA of the CDR3 is TGTGCCAGCAGCCAAAGTAGCGGCAGCTCCTACGAGCAGTACTTC. Translation: CASSQSSGSSYEQYF.

Of note for this clone: Sequence at one end of the junction differs from germline and may be a read error. The chain is built from TRBV2 and TRBJ2-3; D gene unclear. The CDR3 is 15 amino acids. Germline loops: CDR1 SNHLY, CDR2 FYNNEI. CDR3 DNA: TGTGCCACCAGTTCGGTTGCGTCTAGCACAGATACGCAGTATTTT. It specifies CATSSVASSTDTQYF.

The rearrangement links TRBV29-1 to TRBJ2-7, with 8 bases that match TRBD1. The CDR3 runs 11 residues. With V trimmed by 7 bases and J by 7 bases, 6 bases remained unmatched. Germline V CDR1 and CDR2: SQVTM, ANQGSEA. CDR3 protein: CSAYTGGEQYF. The CDR3 bases are TGCAGCGCCTACACAGGGGGTGAGCAGTACTTC.

The chain recombines TRBV19 with TRBJ1-3, with 8 bases aligning to TRBD1. V dropped 9 bases and J dropped 0; count of bases not matched to a gene: 4. The CDR3 extends over 14 amino acids. Germline V lookup: CDR1 LNHDA, CDR2 SQIVND (reference sequence). In nucleotides, the CDR3 is TGTGCCAGCGGACAGGGCCACTCTGGAAACACCATATATTTT. It is translated as CASGQGHSGNTIYF.

This chain links TRBV29-1 with TRBJ1-3; 9 nucleotides agree with TRBD1. Germline V gives CDR1 SQVTM, CDR2 ANQGSEA. With 7 bases clipped from V and 2 bases from J, the junction kept 3 bases outside the gene matches. The CDR3 is 13 residues long. The CDR3 region has the DNA TGCAGCGCCCGACAGGGGGCTGGAAACACCATATATTTT. Translating gives CSARQGAGNTIYF.

The V call is TRBV14, the J call TRBJ2-2, with 9 bases aligning to TRBD1. CDR1 and CDR2 (germline): SGHDN, FVKESK. V was pared by 4 bases and J by 0 bases, with 3 bases of the junction left unmatched. The CDR3 covers 16 residues. CDR3: CASSLNRGPNTGELFF. The CDR3 DNA sequence: TGTGCCAGCAGCCTAAACAGGGGGCCGAACACCGGGGAGCTGTTTTTT.

The V call is TRBV6-5, the J call TRBJ1-2; 7 bases are shared with TRBD1. This CDR3 comprises 13 residues. In germline, CDR1 is MNHEY, CDR2 SVGAGI. J gave up 6 bases and V 7 bases, and 8 bases lay outside the gene matches. This CDR3 reads CASISEGANGYTF. As DNA, the CDR3 is TGTGCCAGCATCTCGGAGGGGGCCAATGGCTACACCTTC.

The CDR3 DNA reads TGTGCCAGCGAGCAGCGGGAGGGAGGGGAGCAGTACTTC. Translated: CASEQREGGEQYF. V and J are TRBV28 and TRBJ2-7; TRBD2 aligns across 10 bases. CDR1 is MDHEN and CDR2 is SYDVKM in the germline V gene. V was pared by 8 bases and J by 7 bases, with 8 bases of the junction left unmatched. The CDR3 runs 13 residues. Combining the CDR3 with reference TRBV28 and TRBJ2-7 gives the whole variable domain DVKVTQSSRYLVKRTGEKVFLECVQDMDHENMFWYRQDPGLGLRLIYFSYDVKMKEKGDIPEGYSVSREKKERFSLILESASTNQTSMYLCASEQREGGEQYFGPGTRLTVT.

The chain combines TRBV19 with TRBJ1-2; D gene unclear. Trimming removed 3 bases at V and 2 bases at J, with 7 bases between. Germline V CDR1 and CDR2: LNHDA, SQIVND (reference sequence). The CDR3 loop spans 13 amino acids. The CDR3 spells CASSIPPNYGYTF. DNA of the CDR3: TGTGCCAGTAGTATCCCCCCAAACTATGGCTACACCTTC.

The V and J genes are TRBV11-2 and TRBJ2-1; TRBD2 agrees at 7 bases. This CDR3 is built from 15 residues. After removal of 3 bases from V and 4 bases from J, the junction contained 6 bases not matched to a gene. Germline values: CDR1 SGHAT, CDR2 FQNNGV. CDR3: CASSFTSARYNEQFF. CDR3 sequence (DNA): TGTGCCAGCAGCTTTACTAGCGCGAGATACAATGAGCAGTTCTTC. The entire variable domain, with the rest obtained from reference TRBV11-2 and TRBJ2-1, is as follows: EAGVAQSPRYKIIEKRQSVAFWCNPISGHATLYWYQQILGQGPKLLIQFQNNGVVDDSQLPKDRFSAERLKGVDSTLKIQPAKLEDSAVYLCASSFTSARYNEQFFGPGTRLTVL.

The CDR3 is CASSLPTAGAEQNPSYEQYF. CDR3 sequence (DNA): TGTGCCAGCAGCTTGCCGACGGCGGGGGCGGAACAAAACCCCTCCTACGAGCAGTACTTC. The chain couples TRBV7-8 to TRBJ2-7; TRBD2 is a possible D gene (7 bases). The CDR3 loop spans 20 amino acids. Germline loops: CDR1 SGHVS, CDR2 FQNEAQ. The V gene lost 3 bases and the J gene lost 0 bases, with 27 bases spanning the gap.

The rearrangement uses TRBV5-4 and TRBJ1-1; the D gene is possibly TRBD1 (5 bases). The CDR3 totals 17 residues. V gave up 8 bases and J gave up 0 bases, with 23 bases separating them. Germline V gene sequence: CDR1 SGHNT, CDR2 YYREEE (reference sequence). The CDR3: CARNIGTVRLLNTEAFF. CDR3 nucleotides: TGTGCCAGAAACATCGGGACTGTTCGTCTTTTGAACACTGAAGCTTTCTTT.

This rearrangement joins TRBV19 to TRBJ2-7; 10 bases fit TRBD1. The CDR3 length is 14 residues. With 3 bases clipped from V and 4 bases from J, the junction kept 3 bases outside the gene matches. Germline assignment: CDR1 LNHDA and CDR2 SQIVND (reference sequence). The CDR3 DNA is TGTGCCAGTAGTATCGGGACAGGGGAATACGAGCAGTACTTC. Translating it yields CASSIGTGEYEQYF.

With regard to this clone: The sample holds other DNA sequences that translate to the same CDR3. CDR3 sequence: CASSLRSNQPQHF. In DNA, the CDR3 is TGTGCCAGCAGCTTGAGGAGCAATCAGCCCCAGCATTTT. J is TRBJ1-5 and V is TRBV7-2; D not certain. In germline, CDR1 is SGHTA, CDR2 FQGNSA. There are 13 residues in the CDR3. V lost 3 bases to trimming and J lost 1 base, with 4 bases between them. Full variable domain (outside the CDR3, taken from reference TRBV7-2 and TRBJ1-5): GAGVSQSPSNKVTEKGKDVELRCDPISGHTALYWYRQSLGQGLEFLIYFQGNSAPDKSGLPSDRFSAERTGGSVSTLTIQRTQQEDSAVYLCASSLRSNQPQHFGDGTRLSIL.

This clone was observed a few times. The chain is built from TRBV15 and TRBJ1-1, with 7 nucleotides matching TRBD1. J was trimmed by 1 base and V by 2 bases; bases with no gene match: 4. This CDR3 is built from 15 residues. Germline CDR1 reads LNHNV; CDR2 reads YYDKDF (reference sequence). CDR3 sequence reads: CATSRPRGENTEAFF. DNA of the CDR3: TGTGCCACCAGCAGACCCAGGGGGGAGAACACTGAAGCTTTCTTT.

This sequence joins TRBV25-1 and TRBJ2-2; perhaps TRBD2 as D (6 bases). The CDR3 is made up of 15 amino acids. Per germline, CDR1 MGHDK and CDR2 SYGVNS. V shed 4 bases and J shed 4 bases, with 13 bases lying between them. Written as DNA, the CDR3 is TGTGCCAGCAGTGGTCCGGGAGCGGGCACCGGGGAGCTGTTTTTT. It yields the protein CASSGPGAGTGELFF.

This clone was seen just once. The rearrangement links TRBV7-6 to TRBJ1-6, with TRBD1 matching 9 bases. The V gene's germline CDR1 is SGHVS and CDR2 FNYEAQ. With V trimmed by 0 bases and J by 3 bases, 6 bases remained unmatched. CDR3 size: 18 residues. In nucleotides, the CDR3 is TGTGCCAGCAGCTTAGCCCGCGGGGACAGGGTCTATAATTCACCCCTCCACTTT. This sequence encodes CASSLARGDRVYNSPLHF.